This T cell receptor (beta chain) stems from a study of blood T cell repertoires in COVID-19. Study-level information: COVID-19 samples, acute and convalescent, were from the United States, Italy and Spain. PBMCs, B-cell-depleted T cells, or T cells provided the cDNA or gDNA that made up the material.

Original processing methods: Scientists estimated how many nucleated cells there were by amplifying reference gene primers. Here immunoSEQ multiplex PCR was the method, and the copy in TCRdb shows in-frame clones only, minus some. That table supplies the V and J calls and clone size; D and trimming were determined from the DNA. The data contain more than 100,000 clones, approximately 84% of them singletons. The CDR3 runs 12 residues. Trimming took 1 base from V and 13 from J, leaving 8 bases between them. The germline gives CDR1 MGHRA, CDR2 YSYEKL. Sequences were obtained from peripheral blood. The clonotype comes from a human donor in a cohort sampled during active or convalescent COVID-19. This chain connects TRBV4-1 to TRBJ1-6; possibly TRBD1 for D (5 bases). For the CDR3, the DNA is TGCGCCAGCAGCCAAGGACAGTTTCCCCTCCACTTT. Its translation: CASSQGQFPLHF.